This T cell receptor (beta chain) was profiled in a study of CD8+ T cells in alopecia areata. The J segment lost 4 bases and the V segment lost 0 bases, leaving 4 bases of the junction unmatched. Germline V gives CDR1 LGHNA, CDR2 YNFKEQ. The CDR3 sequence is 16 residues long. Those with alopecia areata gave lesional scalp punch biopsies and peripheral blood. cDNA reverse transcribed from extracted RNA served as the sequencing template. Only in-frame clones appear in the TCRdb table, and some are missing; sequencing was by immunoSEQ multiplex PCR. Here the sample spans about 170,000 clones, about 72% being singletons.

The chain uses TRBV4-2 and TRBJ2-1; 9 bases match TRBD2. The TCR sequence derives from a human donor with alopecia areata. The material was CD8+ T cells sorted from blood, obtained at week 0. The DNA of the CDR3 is TGTGCCAGCAGCCAAGAGCCTAGCGGGGAATACAATGAGCAGTTCTTC. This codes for CASSQEPSGEYNEQFF.